The sequence of this T cell receptor (beta chain) was determined in a study of blood T cell repertoires in COVID-19. Sequencing used immunoSEQ multiplex PCR; TCRdb keeps in-frame clones, though not all of them. The sample has about 150,000 clones, 85% to 90% seen once. The specimen sequenced was peripheral blood. The receptor was derived from a woman aged 55-70 years with active COVID-19.

The CDR3 spells CASSLTGGNQPQHF. CDR3 bases: TGTGCCAGCAGCCTGACAGGGGGCAATCAGCCCCAGCATTTT. The V and J genes are TRBV28 and TRBJ1-5, with 8 nucleotides matching TRBD1. Trimming at V came to 6 bases and at J to 2 bases, leaving 3 bases not matched to a gene. Per germline, CDR1 MDHEN and CDR2 SYDVKM. This CDR3 comprises 14 residues.